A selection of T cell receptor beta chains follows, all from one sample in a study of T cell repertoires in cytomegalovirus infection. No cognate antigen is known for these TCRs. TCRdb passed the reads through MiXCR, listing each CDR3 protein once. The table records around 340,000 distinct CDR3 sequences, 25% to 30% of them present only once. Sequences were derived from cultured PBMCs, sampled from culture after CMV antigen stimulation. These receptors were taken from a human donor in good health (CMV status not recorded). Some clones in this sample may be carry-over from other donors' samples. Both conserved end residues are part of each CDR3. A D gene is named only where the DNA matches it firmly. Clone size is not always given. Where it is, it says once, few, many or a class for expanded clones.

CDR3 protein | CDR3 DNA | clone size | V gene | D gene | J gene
CASSSLTGDNTEAFF | TGCGCCAGCAGCTCGTTGACAGGGGACAACACTGAAGCTTTCTTT | few | TRBV5-1 | TRBD1 | TRBJ1-1
CASSTTGAGVQETQYF | TGTGCCAGCAGCACTACAGGGGCTGGGGTACAAGAGACCCAGTACTTC | few | TRBV28 | TRBD1 | TRBJ2-5
CASSRTSGIIPYEQYF | TGTGCCAGCAGTCGGACTAGCGGGATAATTCCCTACGAGCAGTACTTC | NA | TRBV28 | TRBD2 | TRBJ2-7
CASSPHQGNGYTF | TGTGCCAGCAGCCCACATCAGGGTAATGGCTACACCTTC | NA | TRBV11-2 | NA | TRBJ1-2
CASSSKQGRISPLHF | TGTGCCAGCAGTTCTAAACAGGGGAGAATTTCACCCCTCCACTTT | NA | TRBV7-8 | TRBD1 | TRBJ1-6
CASNPGSGANVLTF | TGTGCCAGCAATCCAGGGTCTGGGGCCAACGTCCTGACTTTC | few | TRBV27 | NA | TRBJ2-6
CASSPTFPPDTQYF | TGTGCCAGCAGCCCTACATTTCCCCCAGATACGCAGTATTTT | NA | TRBV7-9 | NA | TRBJ2-3
CASRREGGLNYNEQFF | TGTGCCAGCAGACGGGAGGGGGGTCTGAATTACAATGAGCAGTTCTTC | NA | TRBV12-3/TRBV12-4 | TRBD2 | TRBJ2-1
CASTLGHRNYGYTF | TGTGCCAGCACCCTGGGGCACCGAAACTATGGCTACACCTTC | few | TRBV12-3/TRBV12-4 | NA | TRBJ1-2
CASRVTHEQFF | TGTGCCAGCAGAGTCACGCATGAGCAGTTCTTC | NA | TRBV2 | NA | TRBJ2-1
CASSLDLDFGQPQHF | TGTGCCAGCAGTTTAGACTTAGACTTCGGTCAGCCCCAGCATTTT | NA | TRBV12-3/TRBV12-4 | NA | TRBJ1-5
CASSFMEQPQHF | TGTGCCAGCAGCTTCATGGAGCAGCCCCAGCATTTT | few | TRBV5-8 | NA | TRBJ1-5
CASSTGLAGPSYNEQFF | TGTGCCAGTAGTACGGGACTAGCGGGCCCCTCCTACAATGAGCAGTTCTTC | NA | TRBV19 | TRBD2 | TRBJ2-1
CASSAEYNEQFF | TGTGCCAGCAGTGCCGAGTACAATGAGCAGTTCTTC | NA | TRBV2 | NA | TRBJ2-1
CASSLSGTGVYNEQFF | TGTGCCAGCAGTCTATCCGGGACAGGGGTCTACAATGAGCAGTTCTTC | NA | TRBV6-5 | TRBD1 | TRBJ2-1
CASSGRKGNEQFF | TGTGCCAGCAGCGGTCGCAAGGGAAATGAGCAGTTCTTC | many | TRBV7-8 | NA | TRBJ2-1
CASRRVDTQYF | TGCGCCAGCCGGCGGGTCGACACCCAGTACTTC | NA | TRBV5-1 | NA | TRBJ2-5
CASSLAHALRVGFSSFEAFF | TGTGCCAGCAGCTTAGCTCACGCCCTTAGGGTTGGTTTCTCATCCTTCGAAGCTTTCTTT | many | TRBV7-2 | NA | TRBJ1-1
CASSLLGGSQETQYF | TGTGCCAGCAGTTTATTGGGGGGGAGCCAAGAGACCCAGTACTTC | NA | TRBV12-3/TRBV12-4 | TRBD2 | TRBJ2-5
CASSEGDWRGKTQETQYF | TGTGCCAGCAGTGAAGGTGATTGGCGGGGGAAAACTCAAGAGACCCAGTACTTC | NA | TRBV2 | TRBD2 | TRBJ2-5
CASSSQGINQPQHF | TGTGCCAGCAGCTCTCAGGGGATCAATCAGCCCCAGCATTTT | NA | TRBV7-2 | NA | TRBJ1-5
CASSLSGGAFF | TGTGCCAGCAGTTTGTCAGGGGGAGCTTTCTTT | few | TRBV12-3/TRBV12-4 | TRBD1 | TRBJ1-1
CASSLASGRLWGIRDGWSTDTQYF | TGCGCCAGCAGCTTGGCTAGCGGGAGATTGTGGGGGATACGAGATGGTTGGAGCACAGATACGCAGTATTTT | many | TRBV5-1 | TRBD2 | TRBJ2-3
CASSRILDREAFF | TGTGCCAGCAGCCGTATACTGGACAGGGAAGCTTTCTTT | NA | TRBV2 | TRBD1 | TRBJ1-1
CASSPPTGLGHEQYF | TGTGCCAGCAGTCCCCCAACAGGGTTAGGTCACGAGCAGTACTTC | NA | TRBV6-2/TRBV6-3 | NA | TRBJ2-7
CASSAGTGLVHEQYF | TGTGCCAGCAGCGCCGGGACAGGGTTGGTCCACGAGCAGTACTTC | NA | TRBV5-6 | TRBD1 | TRBJ2-7
CASSSGLLNQPQHF | TGTGCCAGCAGCTCGGGACTTCTCAATCAGCCCCAGCATTTT | NA | TRBV7-2 | NA | TRBJ1-5
CASKGDPVDYEQYF | TGCGCCAGCAAAGGAGACCCGGTTGACTACGAGCAGTACTTC | few | TRBV10-2 | NA | TRBJ2-7
CASSPTGTLYQETQYF | TGTGCCAGCAGCCCCACCGGGACACTTTACCAAGAGACCCAGTACTTC | NA | TRBV14 | NA | TRBJ2-5
CASSKETASGANVLTF | TGTGCCAGCAGCAAAGAGACAGCCTCTGGGGCCAACGTCCTGACTTTC | NA | TRBV2 | NA | TRBJ2-6
CASSSQQGRNTIYF | TGTGCCAGCAGCAGCCAACAGGGGAGAAACACCATATATTTT | NA | TRBV28 | TRBD1 | TRBJ1-3
CASSPDREGYEQYF | TGTGCCAGCTCACCTGACAGGGAGGGCTACGAGCAGTACTTC | many | TRBV18 | NA | TRBJ2-7
CASTRELMQPQHF | TGTGCCAGCACCCGGGAACTCATGCAGCCCCAGCATTTT | few | TRBV6-6 | NA | TRBJ1-5
CASSLDRGNNEQFF | TGTGCCAGCAGCTTGGACAGGGGGAACAATGAGCAGTTCTTC | NA | TRBV7-7 | TRBD1 | TRBJ2-1
CASSSGLAEDTQYF | TGTGCCAGCAGCTCGGGACTAGCGGAAGATACGCAGTATTTT | few | TRBV7-2 | TRBD2 | TRBJ2-3
CASSRLAGDSLGGANVLTF | TGTGCCAGCAGCCGGCTGGCGGGGGACAGTCTCGGAGGGGCCAACGTCCTGACTTTC | few | TRBV7-3 | NA | TRBJ2-6
CASSIAPSAPDGEQFF | TGTGCCAGTAGTATTGCGCCTAGCGCCCCGGACGGTGAGCAGTTCTTC | NA | TRBV19 | NA | TRBJ2-1